This T cell receptor (beta chain) was recorded in a study of blood T cell repertoires in COVID-19. Assay used: immunoSEQ multiplex PCR; TCRdb lists only in-frame clones, some missing. The data contain 100,000 to 150,000 clones, 65% to 90% of them singletons. The CDR3 consists of 16 residues. The V gene end was trimmed by 5 bases and the J gene end by 3 bases; junction bases not matched to a gene: 10. Per germline, CDR1 SGHRS and CDR2 YFSETQ. The chain uses TRBV5-1 and TRBJ1-4, with 7 bases identical to TRBD1. Specimen: peripheral blood. The TCR sequence derives from a man older than 75 with active or convalescent COVID-19. The CDR3 loop is CASSRDTGVANEKLFF. The CDR3 nucleotides read TGCGCCAGCAGTCGCGATACAGGGGTAGCTAATGAAAAACTGTTTTTT.